The 21 T cell receptor beta chains below were found in one sample sequenced in a study of cytomegalovirus exposure and HLA in healthy donors. PCR involved 60 Vbeta and 13 Jbeta primers. The data were produced by immunoSEQ multiplex PCR, yet TCRdb's version contains in-frame clones alone and is incomplete. The sample holds around 100,000 clones, around 62% seen once. Sequenced material: PBMCs. The receptors derive from a young man in good health and CMV-seropositive.

This clone was picked up a small number of times. V is TRBV6-5 and J is TRBJ2-1; 12 bases agree with TRBD2. Germline V gene sequence: CDR1 MNHEY, CDR2 SVGAGI. Trimming cost V 0 bases and J 9 bases; bases outside gene matches: 3. CDR3 length equals 15 residues. CDR3 bases: TGTGCCAGCAGTTACTCGCTAGCGGGGGGGGCTGAGCAGTTCTTC. Translation: CASSYSLAGGAEQFF.

This chain uses TRBV6-5 with TRBJ1-6, with a tentative D call TRBD1 (5 bases). From germline, CDR1 is MNHEY and CDR2 SVGAGI. V gave up 5 bases and J gave up 10 bases, with 9 bases separating them. The CDR3 runs 12 residues. CDR3: CASSEGVSPLHF. The CDR3 DNA sequence: TGTGCCAGCAGTGAAGGGGTGTCACCCCTCCACTTT.

V and J are TRBV7-6 and TRBJ2-2, with TRBD2 identical over 12 bases. Germline values: CDR1 SGHVS, CDR2 FNYEAQ. This CDR3 has 19 amino acids. The J segment lost 3 bases and the V segment lost 1 base, leaving 9 bases of the junction unmatched. CDR3 DNA sequence: TGTGCCAGCAGCTTAGACCCACTTGGACTAGCGGGGCACACCGGGGAGCTGTTTTTT. Its translation is CASSLDPLGLAGHTGELFF.

Notes on this clone: At one of its ends the junction is not consistent with the germline gene, which may arise from a read error. V is TRBV7-7 and J is TRBJ2-3; 8 nucleotides align to TRBD2. Germline V lookup: CDR1 SSHAT, CDR2 FNYEAQ (reference sequence). The CDR3 runs 12 residues. The CDR3 DNA sequence: TGTGCTAGCAGCTTAATCGGGGGGGCCCAGTATTTT. This encodes CASSLIGGAQYF.

This rearrangement joins TRBV10-3 to TRBJ2-1, with 9 bases aligning to TRBD1. J was trimmed by 2 bases and V by 4 bases; bases with no gene match: 6. The CDR3 is made up of 16 amino acids. Germline-derived CDR1 and CDR2 are ENHRY and SYGVKD. CDR3 protein: CAISATGGTPYNEQFF. The DNA for the CDR3 is TGTGCCATCAGTGCAACAGGGGGCACCCCCTACAATGAGCAGTTCTTC.

A few counts support this clone. This chain joins TRBV19 and TRBJ2-1; D is unclear. This CDR3 is built from 12 residues. V was cut by 5 bases and J by 6 bases, with 8 bases left in between. Per germline, CDR1 LNHDA and CDR2 SQIVND (reference sequence). The CDR3 protein is CASSDRGNEQFF. CDR3 nucleotides: TGTGCCAGTAGTGATAGAGGCAATGAGCAGTTCTTC.

The genes are TRBV19 and TRBJ1-2; 11 bases are shared with TRBD1. This CDR3 region has 13 residues. Unmatched junction bases numbered 4, after V lost 6 bases and J lost 7 bases. From germline, CDR1 is LNHDA and CDR2 SQIVND (reference sequence). CDR3 protein: CASSGQGASGYTF. The DNA of the CDR3 is TGTGCCAGTAGCGGACAGGGGGCGTCTGGCTACACCTTC.

This clone was seen only a few times. The chain recombines TRBV4-1 with TRBJ1-1, with a weak D call TRBD1 (5 bases). V dropped 2 bases and J dropped 0 bases, with 10 bases sitting between them. Germline CDR1 and CDR2: MGHRA and YSYEKL. The CDR3 loop spans 15 amino acids. CDR3 nucleotides: TGCGCCAGCAGCCAAAGCCAGGGCCTGAACACTGAAGCTTTCTTT. This encodes CASSQSQGLNTEAFF.

The chain carries TRBV11-2 and TRBJ2-3, with D unclear. The germline V and J ends were trimmed by 5 bases and 0 bases, with 12 bases remaining between them. The CDR3 loop spans 15 amino acids. Germline V gene lookup returns CDR1 SGHAT and CDR2 FQNNGV. The CDR3 nucleotides are TGTGCCAGCAGCCCCATACTTTCTAGCACAGATACGCAGTATTTT. This gives the protein CASSPILSSTDTQYF.

The chain employs TRBV6-5 and TRBJ1-1; 7 bases map to TRBD1. With V trimmed by 1 base and J by 4 bases, 3 bases remained unmatched. This CDR3 is 14 amino acids long. Germline CDR1 reads MNHEY; CDR2 reads SVGAGI. CDR3 in amino acids: CASSYFTGATEAFF. The CDR3 nucleotides read TGTGCCAGCAGTTACTTTACAGGGGCCACTGAAGCTTTCTTT.

This clone was seen only a few times. V gene TRBV11-2 combines with J gene TRBJ2-7, with 9 nucleotides matching TRBD2. The V gene end was trimmed by 1 base and the J gene end by 4 bases; junction bases not matched to a gene: 2. The CDR3 runs 14 residues. The germline V gene has CDR1 SGHAT and CDR2 FQNNGV. The CDR3 bases are TGTGCCAGCAGCTTAGTTAGCGGGGGATACGAGCAGTACTTC. Translating it yields CASSLVSGGYEQYF.

The chain combines TRBV27 with TRBJ1-6; possibly TRBD1 for D (5 bases). This CDR3 spans 16 amino acids. Germline V lookup: CDR1 MNHEY, CDR2 SMNVEV (reference sequence). Trimming took off 5 bases at V and 7 bases at J, with 18 bases between the two ends. In nucleotides, the CDR3 is TGTGCCAGCAGTCCCCCCTCTTTGGGGCGGAATTCACCCCTCCACTTT. Translation: CASSPPSLGRNSPLHF.

The table lists this clone with a count of one. The genes are TRBV11-1 and TRBJ1-1, with TRBD1 matching over 8 bases. This CDR3 has 14 residues. V lost 2 bases to trimming and J lost 4 bases; unmatched junction nucleotides: 3. CDR1 is SGHAT, CDR2 FQDESV, per germline (reference sequence). The CDR3: CASSLQGTGTEAFF. CDR3 coding DNA: TGTGCCAGCAGCTTACAGGGGACAGGCACTGAAGCTTTCTTT.

This clone has just a few counts. V is TRBV7-9 and J is TRBJ1-2; D uncertain. V was pared by 1 base and J by 4 bases, with 10 bases between. The germline V gene has CDR1 SEHNR and CDR2 FQNEAQ (reference sequence). The CDR3 covers 14 residues. CDR3 protein: CASSLVASSYGYTF. As DNA, the CDR3 is TGTGCCAGCAGCTTAGTAGCCAGCTCCTATGGCTACACCTTC. The full variable domain, rest sourced from reference TRBV7-9 and TRBJ1-2, is DTGVSQNPRHKITKRGQNVTFRCDPISEHNRLYWYRQTLGQGPEFLTYFQNEAQLEKSRLLSDRFSAERPKGSFSTLEIQRTEQGDSAMYLCASSLVASSYGYTFGSGTRLTVV.

This clone was seen more than once but under ten times. Other DNA sequences in the sample encode the same CDR3. The rearrangement joins TRBV5-1 to TRBJ1-1; D remains unclear. Germline CDR1 and CDR2: SGHRS and YFSETQ. The CDR3 is 14 residues long. Between the trimmed V and J ends, which lost 0 bases and 4 bases, there was a span of 10 bases. The CDR3 loop reads CASSLEGRGTEAFF. As DNA, the CDR3 is TGCGCCAGCAGCTTGGAAGGCCGAGGCACTGAAGCTTTCTTT.

The CDR3 DNA is TGTGCCAGCAGCTTTCTAGCGGGGGACAATGAGCAGTTCTTC. Protein product: CASSFLAGDNEQFF. The chain combines TRBV7-6 with TRBJ2-1, with TRBD2 matching 10 bases. Germline assignment: CDR1 SGHVS and CDR2 FNYEAQ. With 3 bases clipped from V and 5 bases from J, the junction kept 1 base outside the gene matches. This CDR3 is 14 amino acids long.

The chain has TRBV5-1 and TRBJ2-7, with a tentative D call TRBD2 (5 bases). CDR1 SGHRS and CDR2 YFSETQ come from the germline V gene. This CDR3 is 17 amino acids long. Trimming removed 0 bases at V and 5 bases at J, with 21 bases between. This chain's CDR3 is CASSLAGRNSGRDEQYF. In DNA, the CDR3 is TGCGCCAGCAGCTTGGCCGGAAGGAACAGCGGTCGAGACGAGCAGTACTTC. The full variable domain, rest sourced from reference TRBV5-1 and TRBJ2-7, is KAGVTQTPRYLIKTRGQQVTLSCSPISGHRSVSWYQQTPGQGLQFLFEYFSETQRNKGNFPGRFSGRQFSNSRSEMNVSTLELGDSALYLCASSLAGRNSGRDEQYFGPGTRLTVT.

V and J are TRBV18 and TRBJ1-1, with D possibly matching TRBD1 (6 bases). The CDR3 spans 13 residues. The V gene lost 6 bases and the J gene lost 0 bases, with 8 bases spanning the gap. CDR1 is KGHSH, CDR2 LQKENI, per germline. Written as DNA, the CDR3 is TGTGCCAGCTCGCAGGGGATGAACACTGAAGCTTTCTTT. Translated, it gives CASSQGMNTEAFF.

This chain links TRBV6-5 with TRBJ2-1; 7 positions agree with TRBD1. The CDR3 spans 14 residues. After removal of 7 bases from V and 8 bases from J, the junction contained 11 bases not matched to a gene. Germline V CDR1 and CDR2: MNHEY, SVGAGI. DNA for the CDR3: TGTGCCAGCAAGGGTGGACAGGAGGCGGATGAGCAGTTCTTC. This sequence encodes CASKGGQEADEQFF.

This chain uses TRBV7-9 with TRBJ1-1; TRBD1 agrees at 7 bases. CDR3 length: 14 amino acids. The germline gives CDR1 SEHNR, CDR2 FQNEAQ (reference sequence). V dropped 1 base and J dropped 5; count of bases not matched to a gene: 4. The CDR3 nucleotides read TGTGCCAGCAGCTTAGGGAGGGGGCAAACTGAAGCTTTCTTT. This gives the protein CASSLGRGQTEAFF.

The J gene is TRBJ1-2, the V gene TRBV28; the match to TRBD1 covers 10 bases. V lost 7 bases, J lost 9 bases, and 8 bases stayed unmatched. The CDR3 has 13 amino acids. Germline CDR1 is MDHEN and CDR2 is SYDVKM. CDR3: CASTRGTGVSYTF. CDR3 sequence (DNA): TGTGCCAGCACCCGGGGGACAGGGGTGAGCTACACCTTC.